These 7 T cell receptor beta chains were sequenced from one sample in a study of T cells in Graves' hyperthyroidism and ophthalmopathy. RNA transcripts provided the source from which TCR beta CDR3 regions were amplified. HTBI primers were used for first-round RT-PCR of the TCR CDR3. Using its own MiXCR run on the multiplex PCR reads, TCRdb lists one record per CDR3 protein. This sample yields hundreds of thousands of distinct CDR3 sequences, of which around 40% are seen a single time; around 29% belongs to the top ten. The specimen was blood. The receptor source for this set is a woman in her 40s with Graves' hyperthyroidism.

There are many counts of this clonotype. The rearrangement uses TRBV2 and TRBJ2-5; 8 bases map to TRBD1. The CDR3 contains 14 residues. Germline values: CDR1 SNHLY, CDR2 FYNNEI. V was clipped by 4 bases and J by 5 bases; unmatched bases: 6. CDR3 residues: CASSGVDRVETQYF. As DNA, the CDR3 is TGTGCCAGCAGTGGGGTGGACAGGGTTGAGACCCAGTACTTC. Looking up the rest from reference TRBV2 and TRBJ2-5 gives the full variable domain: EPEVTQTPSHQVTQMGQEVILRCVPISNHLYFYWYRQILGQKVEFLVSFYNNEISEKSEIFDDQFSVERPDGSNFTLKIRSTKLEDSAMYFCASSGVDRVETQYFGPGTRLLVL.

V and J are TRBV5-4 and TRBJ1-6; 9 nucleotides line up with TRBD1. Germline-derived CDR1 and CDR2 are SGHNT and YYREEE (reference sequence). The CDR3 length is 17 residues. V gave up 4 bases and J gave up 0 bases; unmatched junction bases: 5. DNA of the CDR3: TGTGCCAGCAGCCGGGACAGGGCGAGCTCCTATAATTCACCCCTCCACTTT. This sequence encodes CASSRDRASSYNSPLHF. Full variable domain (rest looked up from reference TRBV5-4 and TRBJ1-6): ETGVTQSPTHLIKTRGQQVTLRCSSQSGHNTVSWYQQALGQGPQFIFQYYREEENGRGNFPPRFSGLQFPNYSSELNVNALELDDSALYLCASSRDRASSYNSPLHFGNGTRLTVT.

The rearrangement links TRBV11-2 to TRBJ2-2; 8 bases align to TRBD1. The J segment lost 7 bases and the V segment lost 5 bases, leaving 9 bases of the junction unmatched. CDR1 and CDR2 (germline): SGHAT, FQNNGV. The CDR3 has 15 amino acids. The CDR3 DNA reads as TGTGCCAGCAGCCCCTACCTACAGGGGGTCGGGGAGCTGTTTTTT. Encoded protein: CASSPYLQGVGELFF.

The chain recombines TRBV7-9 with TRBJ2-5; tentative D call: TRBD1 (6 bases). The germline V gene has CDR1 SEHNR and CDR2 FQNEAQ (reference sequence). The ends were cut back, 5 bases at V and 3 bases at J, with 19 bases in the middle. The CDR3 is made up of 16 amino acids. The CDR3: CASSVGAGVVKETQYF. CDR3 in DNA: TGTGCCAGCAGCGTTGGGGCAGGGGTTGTCAAAGAGACCCAGTACTTC.

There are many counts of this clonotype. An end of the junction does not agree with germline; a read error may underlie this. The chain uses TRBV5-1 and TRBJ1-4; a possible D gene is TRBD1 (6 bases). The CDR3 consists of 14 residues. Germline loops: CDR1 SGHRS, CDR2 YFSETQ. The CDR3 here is CASSPGHGNEKLFF. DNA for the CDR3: TGTGCCAGCAGCCCGGGACACGGAAATGAAAAACTGTTTTTT.

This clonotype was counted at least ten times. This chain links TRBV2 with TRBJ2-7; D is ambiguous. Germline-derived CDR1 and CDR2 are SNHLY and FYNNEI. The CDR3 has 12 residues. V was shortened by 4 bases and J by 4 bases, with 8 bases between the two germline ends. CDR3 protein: CASSGDSYEQYF. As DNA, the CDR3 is TGTGCCAGCAGTGGGGATAGTTACGAGCAGTACTTC.

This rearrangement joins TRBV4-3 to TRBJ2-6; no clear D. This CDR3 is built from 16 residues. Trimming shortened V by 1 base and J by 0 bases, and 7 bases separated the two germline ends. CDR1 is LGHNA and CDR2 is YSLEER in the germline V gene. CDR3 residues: CASSQARSSGANVLTF. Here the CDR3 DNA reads TGCGCCAGCAGCCAAGCCCGGAGCTCTGGGGCCAACGTCCTGACTTTC.